The 2 T cell receptor beta chains given below trace back to one sample, sequenced in a study of T-cell memory formation after mild COVID-19. TCRdb re-derived calls from the 5' RACE reads in MiXCR, one entry per CDR3 protein. The table has roughly 340,000 distinct CDR3 sequences, roughly 15% seen once. The sequenced sample was PBMCs or a T cell subset sorted from them (not recorded which). Receptors were obtained from a man younger than 35 who had mild COVID-19 (a few samples of this study predate the infection). Cell type and time point are not known.

This clonotype has more than one count but fewer than ten. The rearrangement uses TRBV4-3 and TRBJ1-3, with 8 positions matching TRBD1. The CDR3 contains 16 residues. Trimming at V came to 0 bases and at J to 8 bases, leaving 9 bases not matched to a gene. The germline CDR1 and CDR2 sequences are LGHNA and YSLEER. Here the CDR3 reads CASSQDLTGVVDTIYF. The CDR3 DNA reads as TGCGCCAGCAGCCAAGATCTGACAGGGGTAGTAGACACCATATATTTT.

This clonotype was seen many times. The chain has TRBV11-2 and TRBJ2-3, with 7 bases lining up with TRBD1. The CDR3 is made up of 14 amino acids. Trimming removed 6 bases from V and 3 bases from J; junction bases left unmatched: 6. Germline assignment: CDR1 SGHAT and CDR2 FQNNGV. CDR3 sequence (DNA): TGTGCCAGCAGTCCTCGGACAGGAACAGATACGCAGTATTTT. Its translation: CASSPRTGTDTQYF. The whole variable domain, filled in from reference TRBV11-2 and TRBJ2-3, reads EAGVAQSPRYKIIEKRQSVAFWCNPISGHATLYWYQQILGQGPKLLIQFQNNGVVDDSQLPKDRFSAERLKGVDSTLKIQPAKLEDSAVYLCASSPRTGTDTQYFGPGTRLTVL.